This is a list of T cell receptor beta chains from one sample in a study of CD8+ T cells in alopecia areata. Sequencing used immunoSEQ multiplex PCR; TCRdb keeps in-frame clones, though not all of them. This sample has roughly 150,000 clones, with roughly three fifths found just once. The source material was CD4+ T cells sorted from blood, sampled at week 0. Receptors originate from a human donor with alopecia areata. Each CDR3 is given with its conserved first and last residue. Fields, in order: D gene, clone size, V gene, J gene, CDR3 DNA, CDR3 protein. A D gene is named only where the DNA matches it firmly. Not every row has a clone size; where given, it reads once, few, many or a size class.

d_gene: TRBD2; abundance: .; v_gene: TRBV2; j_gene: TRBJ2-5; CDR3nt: TGTGCCAGCAGTAAGAATAGCGGGGGCCTCCAAGAGACCCAGTACTTC; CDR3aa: CASSKNSGGLQETQYF
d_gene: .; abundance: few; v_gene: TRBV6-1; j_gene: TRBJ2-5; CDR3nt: TGTGCCAGCAGTGAAGGGGACCGACGGGGAGAGACCCAGTACTTC; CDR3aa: CASSEGDRRGETQYF
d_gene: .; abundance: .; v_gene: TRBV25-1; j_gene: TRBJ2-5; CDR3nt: TGTGCCAGCAGTGAAGCGCGGACCCAAGAGACCCAGTACTTC; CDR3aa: CASSEARTQETQYF
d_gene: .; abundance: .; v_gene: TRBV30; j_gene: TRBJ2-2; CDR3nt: TGTGCCTGGAGTATATCGAACACCGGGGAGCTGTTTTTT; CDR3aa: CAWSISNTGELFF
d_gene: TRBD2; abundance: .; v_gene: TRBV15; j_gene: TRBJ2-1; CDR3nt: TGTGCCACCAGCAGGAGCGGGGGAGGTGAGCAGTTCTTC; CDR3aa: CATSRSGGGEQFF
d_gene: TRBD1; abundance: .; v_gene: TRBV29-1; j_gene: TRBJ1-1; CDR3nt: TGCAGCGTTACCGGGACAGGGGAAATGAACACTGAAGCTTTCTTT; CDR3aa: CSVTGTGEMNTEAFF
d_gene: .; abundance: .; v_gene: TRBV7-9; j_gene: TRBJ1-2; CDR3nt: TGTGCCAGCAGCCCCTCTTGGGATGGCTACACCTTC; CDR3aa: CASSPSWDGYTF
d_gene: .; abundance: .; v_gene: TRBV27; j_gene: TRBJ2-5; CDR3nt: TGTGCCAGCGCCCCAACCCGGATTTCCGTGGGGACCCAGTACTTC; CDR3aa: CASAPTRISVGTQYF
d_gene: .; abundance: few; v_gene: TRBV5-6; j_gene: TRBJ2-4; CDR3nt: TGTGCCACCGGGACCAGGGGAACCCTAGCCAAAAACATTCAGTACTTC; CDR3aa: CATGTRGTLAKNIQYF
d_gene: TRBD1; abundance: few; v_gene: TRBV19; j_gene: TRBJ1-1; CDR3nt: TGTGCCAGTAGTAGCCACAGGGGGCGGAACACTGAAGCTTTCTTT; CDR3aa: CASSSHRGRNTEAFF
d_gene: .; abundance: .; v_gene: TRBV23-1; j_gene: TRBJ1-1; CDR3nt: TGCGCCAGCATTAAGGAGGAGGAAGCTTTCTTT; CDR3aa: CASIKEEEAFF
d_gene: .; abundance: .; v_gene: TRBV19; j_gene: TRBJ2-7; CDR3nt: TGTGCCAGCGGGGGCGGCTCCTACGAGCAGTACTTC; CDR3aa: CASGGGSYEQYF
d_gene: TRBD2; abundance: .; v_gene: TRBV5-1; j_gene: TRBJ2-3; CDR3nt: TGCGCCAGCAGCTCCGAGCGGGGGGGAGATACGCAGTATTTT; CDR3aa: CASSSERGGDTQYF
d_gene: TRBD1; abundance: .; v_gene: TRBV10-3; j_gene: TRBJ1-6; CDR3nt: TGTGCCATCAGCGGACAGGGAAGGGGGAATTCACCCCTCCACTTT; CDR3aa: CAISGQGRGNSPLHF
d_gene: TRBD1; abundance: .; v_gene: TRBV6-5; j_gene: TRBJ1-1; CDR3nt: TGTGCCAGCACCGAAGGACAGGGGAGCATGAAGGCTTTCTTT; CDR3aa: CASTEGQGSMKAFF
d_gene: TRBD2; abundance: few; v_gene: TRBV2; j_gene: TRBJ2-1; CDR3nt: TGTGCCAGCAGGACAGCGGGGGCCCGATGGAAGGAGCAGTTCTTC; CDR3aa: CASRTAGARWKEQFF
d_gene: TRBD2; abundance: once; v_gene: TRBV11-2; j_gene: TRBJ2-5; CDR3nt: TGTGCCAGCAGCCAAAGGACTAGCGGGGGGATGTACCAAGAGACCCAGTACTTC; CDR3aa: CASSQRTSGGMYQETQYF
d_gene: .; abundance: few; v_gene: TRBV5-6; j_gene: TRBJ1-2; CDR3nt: TGTGCCAGCAGCTTACCAGGGCTTTCATATGGCTACACCTTC; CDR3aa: CASSLPGLSYGYTF
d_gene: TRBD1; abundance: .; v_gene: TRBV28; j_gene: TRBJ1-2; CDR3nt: TGTGCCAGCAGTTTCCCGACAGGGGCTAACTATGGCTACACCTTC; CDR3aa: CASSFPTGANYGYTF
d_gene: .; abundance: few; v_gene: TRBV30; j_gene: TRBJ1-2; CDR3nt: TGTGCCTGGAGTGCGCAGACTGGTGGCTACACCTTC; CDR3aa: CAWSAQTGGYTF
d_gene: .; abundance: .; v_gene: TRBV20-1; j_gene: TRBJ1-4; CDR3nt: TGCAGTGCTCTCCATAATGAAAAACTGTTTTTT; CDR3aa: CSALHNEKLFF
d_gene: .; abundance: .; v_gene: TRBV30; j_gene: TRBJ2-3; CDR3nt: TGTGCCTGGATGAGGGCACATGGGGATACGCAGTATTTT; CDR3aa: CAWMRAHGDTQYF
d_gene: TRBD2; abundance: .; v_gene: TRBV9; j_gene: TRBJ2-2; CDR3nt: TGTGCCAGCAGCGTAGGAGCGGGGAGCTCCACCGGGGAGCTGTTTTTT; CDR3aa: CASSVGAGSSTGELFF
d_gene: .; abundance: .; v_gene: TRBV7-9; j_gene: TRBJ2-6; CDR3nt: TGTGCCAGCACCTCCCCGGGACTCGCTGGGGCCAACGTCCTGACTTTC; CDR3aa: CASTSPGLAGANVLTF
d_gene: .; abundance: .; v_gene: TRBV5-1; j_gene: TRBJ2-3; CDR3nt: TGCGCCAGCAACAGGGATGGCACAGATACGCAGTATTTT; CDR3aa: CASNRDGTDTQYF
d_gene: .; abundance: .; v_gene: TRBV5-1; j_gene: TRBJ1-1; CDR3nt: TGCGCCAGCAGCTTGGGGCAGGTAATGAACACTGAAGCTTTCTTT; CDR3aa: CASSLGQVMNTEAFF
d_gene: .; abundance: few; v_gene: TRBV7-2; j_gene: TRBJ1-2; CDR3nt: TGTGCCAGCAGCTTTTCCCCCGGGATTGGCTATGGCTACACCTTC; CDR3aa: CASSFSPGIGYGYTF
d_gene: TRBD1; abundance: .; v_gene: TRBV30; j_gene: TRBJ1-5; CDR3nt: TGTGCCTGGAGTGAGTCCGGGACAGGAAAGTATCAGCCCCAGCATTTT; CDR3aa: CAWSESGTGKYQPQHF
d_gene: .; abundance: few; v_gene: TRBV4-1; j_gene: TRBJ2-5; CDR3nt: TGCGCCAGCAGCCAATCAGAGTCAGGGGTCCAAGAGACCCAGTACTTC; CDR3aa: CASSQSESGVQETQYF
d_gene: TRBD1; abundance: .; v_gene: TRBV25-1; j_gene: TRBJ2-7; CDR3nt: TGTGCCAGCAGCGACCCGGGACAGGGGTTCTACGAGCAGTACTTC; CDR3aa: CASSDPGQGFYEQYF
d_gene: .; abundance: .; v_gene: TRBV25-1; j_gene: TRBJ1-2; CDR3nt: TGTGCCAGCAGTGGCGGGGGGCACTATGGCTACACCTTC; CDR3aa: CASSGGGHYGYTF
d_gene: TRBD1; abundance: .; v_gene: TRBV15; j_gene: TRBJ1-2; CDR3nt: TGTGCCACCAGCAGACCTCAGGGGGCGGGATATGGCTACACCTTC; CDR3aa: CATSRPQGAGYGYTF
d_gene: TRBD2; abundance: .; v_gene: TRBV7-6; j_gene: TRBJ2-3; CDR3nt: TGTGCCAGCAGCTTATGGTCTAGCGGGGGGTACACAGATACGCAGTATTTT; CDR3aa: CASSLWSSGGYTDTQYF
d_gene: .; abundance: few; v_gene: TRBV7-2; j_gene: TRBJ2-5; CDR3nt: TGTGCCAGCAGCCTCGTCGGGGCAGGGCCTGTGGAGACCCAGTACTTC; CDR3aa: CASSLVGAGPVETQYF
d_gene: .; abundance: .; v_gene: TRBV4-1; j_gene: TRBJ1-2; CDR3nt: TGCGCCAGCAGCCCTACAGGCGGGAACTATGGCTACACCTTC; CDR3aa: CASSPTGGNYGYTF
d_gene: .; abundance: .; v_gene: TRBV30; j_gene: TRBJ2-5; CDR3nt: TGTGCCTGGAGTACGGAGACCCAGTACTTC; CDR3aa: CAWSTETQYF
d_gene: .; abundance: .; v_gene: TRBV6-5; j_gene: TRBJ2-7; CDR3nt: TGTGCCGCGGGCGGGCTCTCCTACGAGCAGTACTTC; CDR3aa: CAAGGLSYEQYF
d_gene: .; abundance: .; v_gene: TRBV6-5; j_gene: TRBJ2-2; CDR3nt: TGTGCCAGCAGTCACACCGGGGAGCTGTTTTTT; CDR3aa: CASSHTGELFF
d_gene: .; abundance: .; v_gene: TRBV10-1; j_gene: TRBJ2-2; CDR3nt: TGCGCCAGCAGTGAAGGGATAAACACCGGGGAGCTGTTTTTT; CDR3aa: CASSEGINTGELFF
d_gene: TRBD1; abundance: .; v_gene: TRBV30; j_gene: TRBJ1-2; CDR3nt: TGTGCCTGGAGTGTCGGACAGGGAGGCTACACCTTC; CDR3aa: CAWSVGQGGYTF
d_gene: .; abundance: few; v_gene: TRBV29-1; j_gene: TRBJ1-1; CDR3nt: TGCAGCGTTGAAGATCGGGCCACGGGGGCTTTCTTT; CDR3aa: CSVEDRATGAFF
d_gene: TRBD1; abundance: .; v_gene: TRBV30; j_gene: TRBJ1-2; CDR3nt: TGTGCCTGGAGTGCGAGGGACAGATATACTTATGGCTACACCTTC; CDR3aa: CAWSARDRYTYGYTF
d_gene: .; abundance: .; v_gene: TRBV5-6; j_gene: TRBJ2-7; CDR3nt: TGTGCCAGCAGCTTGGTTAGGGACGGACTCATACGGTGGTACTTC; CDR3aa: CASSLVRDGLIRWYF
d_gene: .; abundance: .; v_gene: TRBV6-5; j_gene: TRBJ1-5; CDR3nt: TGTGCCAGCACTCAGGGGCGGGATCAGCCCCAGCATTTT; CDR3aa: CASTQGRDQPQHF
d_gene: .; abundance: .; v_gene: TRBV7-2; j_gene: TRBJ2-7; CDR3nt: TGTGCCAGCCGGGGACGGAGCTCCTACGAGCAGTACTTC; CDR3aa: CASRGRSSYEQYF
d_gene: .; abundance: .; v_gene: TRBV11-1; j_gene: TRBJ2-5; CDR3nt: TGTGCCAGCAGCTTCCAGGGTTACCAAGAGACCCAGTACTTC; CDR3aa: CASSFQGYQETQYF
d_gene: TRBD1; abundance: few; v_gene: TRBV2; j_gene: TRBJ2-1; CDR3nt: TGTGCCAGCAGTTACGGGACAGGGGGCCACGATGAGCAGTTCTTC; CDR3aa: CASSYGTGGHDEQFF
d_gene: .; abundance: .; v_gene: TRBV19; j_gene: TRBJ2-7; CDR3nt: TGTGCCAGTAGTCCTGGAGGGGGAAACTCCTTAGGCTACGAGCAGTACTTC; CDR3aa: CASSPGGGNSLGYEQYF
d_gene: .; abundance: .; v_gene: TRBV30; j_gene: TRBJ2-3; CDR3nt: TGTGCCTGGACGAGAAACGTGGGTACAGATACGCAGTATTTT; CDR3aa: CAWTRNVGTDTQYF
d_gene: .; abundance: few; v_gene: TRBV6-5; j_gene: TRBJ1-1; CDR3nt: TGTGCCAGCAGTCTCACAGAGATAAACACTGAAGCTTTCTTT; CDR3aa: CASSLTEINTEAFF